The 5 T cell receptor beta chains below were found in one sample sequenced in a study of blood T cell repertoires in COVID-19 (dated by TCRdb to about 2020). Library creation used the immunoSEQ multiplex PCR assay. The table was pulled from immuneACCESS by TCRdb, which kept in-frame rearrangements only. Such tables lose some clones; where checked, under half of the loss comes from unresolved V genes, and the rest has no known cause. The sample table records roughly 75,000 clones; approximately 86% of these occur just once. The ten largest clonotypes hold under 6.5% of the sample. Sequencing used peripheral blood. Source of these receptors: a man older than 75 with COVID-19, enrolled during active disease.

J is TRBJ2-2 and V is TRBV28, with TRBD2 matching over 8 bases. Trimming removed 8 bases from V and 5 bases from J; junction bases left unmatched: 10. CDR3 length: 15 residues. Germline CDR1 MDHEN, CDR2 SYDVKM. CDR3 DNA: TGTGCCAGCGCTACGGGGGGGGCTGGAACCGGGGAGCTGTTTTTT. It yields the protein CASATGGAGTGELFF.

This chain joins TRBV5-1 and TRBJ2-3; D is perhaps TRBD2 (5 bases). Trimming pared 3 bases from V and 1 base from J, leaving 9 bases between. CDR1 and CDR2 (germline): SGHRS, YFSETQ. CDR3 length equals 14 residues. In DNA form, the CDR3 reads TGCGCCAGCAGCTCTTACGGGGGCACAGATACGCAGTATTTT. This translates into CASSSYGGTDTQYF.

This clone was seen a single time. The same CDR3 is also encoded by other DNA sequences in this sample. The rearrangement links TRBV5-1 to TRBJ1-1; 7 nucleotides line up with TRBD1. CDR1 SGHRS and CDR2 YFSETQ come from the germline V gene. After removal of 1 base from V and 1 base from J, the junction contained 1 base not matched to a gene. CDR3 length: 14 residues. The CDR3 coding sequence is TGCGCCAGCAGCTTGAACAGGGGGAACACTGAAGCTTTCTTT. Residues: CASSLNRGNTEAFF.

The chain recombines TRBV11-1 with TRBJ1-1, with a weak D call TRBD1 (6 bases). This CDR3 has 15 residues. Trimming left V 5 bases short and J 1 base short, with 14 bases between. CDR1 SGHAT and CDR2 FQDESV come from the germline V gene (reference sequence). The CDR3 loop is CASSVPGHPNTEAFF. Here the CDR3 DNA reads TGTGCCAGCAGCGTCCCGGGACACCCGAACACTGAAGCTTTCTTT.

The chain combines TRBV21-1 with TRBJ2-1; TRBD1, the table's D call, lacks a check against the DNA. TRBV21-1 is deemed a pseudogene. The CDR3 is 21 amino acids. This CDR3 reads CASSKGSSGQGANLSYNEQFF. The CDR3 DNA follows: TGTGCCAGCAGCAAGGGGTCCTCGGGACAGGGGGCCAATTTATCCTACAATGAGCAGTTCTTC.